Each of the 32 T cell receptor beta chains below was sequenced from the same sample in a study of shared clonotypes between healthy human individuals. Sequenced by immunoSEQ multiplex PCR; TCRdb stores in-frame clones only, minus some. The table lists some 580,000 clones, around 97% of them singletons. Specimen: naive CD4+ T cells sorted from blood. The subset denotes: CD45RA+ positively selected. These receptors originate from a woman between 25 and 40 years old in good health.

The chain couples TRBV28 to TRBJ2-1; no clear D gene. The CDR3 contains 15 residues. Germline-derived CDR1 and CDR2 are MDHEN and SYDVKM. Trimming left V 8 bases short and J 7 bases short, with 21 bases between. Here the CDR3 DNA reads TGTGCCAGCGAGAGTTTTGGGAAATATCTGAATGAGCAGTTCTTC. Translated, it gives CASESFGKYLNEQFF.

The rearrangement joins TRBV5-4 to TRBJ2-7, with 14 bases matching TRBD2. From germline, CDR1 is SGHNT and CDR2 YYREEE (reference sequence). With V trimmed by 4 bases and J by 2 bases, 14 bases remained unmatched. The CDR3 spans 19 residues. The CDR3 protein is CASSHERRGLAGATYEQYF. The CDR3 bases are TGTGCCAGCAGCCACGAAAGGAGGGGACTAGCGGGGGCGACCTACGAGCAGTACTTC.

This chain connects TRBV7-9 to TRBJ2-5; possible D gene TRBD2, 5 bases. Germline V gene data show CDR1 as SEHNR and CDR2 as FQNEAQ (reference sequence). This CDR3 is built from 13 residues. Trimming cost V 6 bases and J 1 base, with 9 bases left between them. As DNA, the CDR3 is TGTGCCAGCAGAACGAGGGTCCAAGAGACCCAGTACTTC. This encodes CASRTRVQETQYF.

The chain links TRBV6-5 to TRBJ1-6; D not resolved. Germline V CDR1 and CDR2: MNHEY, SVGAGI. V shed 8 bases and J shed 9 bases, with 14 bases lying between them. The CDR3 covers 13 residues. The CDR3 bases are TGTGCCAGCTATTCCGCCCTGGGTTCACCCCTCCACTTT. Translation: CASYSALGSPLHF.

The rearrangement joins TRBV4-2 to TRBJ2-5; 7 bases line up with TRBD2. The J call may be faulty, since TRBJ2-7 better matches the DNA end. This CDR3 comprises 15 residues. CDR1 is LGHNA and CDR2 is YNFKEQ in the germline V gene. The CDR3 region has the DNA TGTGCCAGCAGCTATGAATGGCGGGGGTACTACGAGCAGTACTTC. Its translation is CASSYEWRGYYEQYF.

The CDR3 DNA follows: TGTGCCAGCAGCTTAGGTCAACGCAAGGGGGATGAGCAGTTCTTC. Translating gives CASSLGQRKGDEQFF. The rearrangement links TRBV11-3 to TRBJ2-1; the D gene is possibly TRBD1 (6 bases). The germline CDR1 and CDR2 sequences are SGHNT and YENEEA. Trimming removed 1 base at V and 8 bases at J, with 15 bases between. CDR3 length equals 15 residues.

As for this clone: This sample includes further DNA sequences coding for the same CDR3. This sequence joins TRBV29-1 and TRBJ2-7; TRBD2 matches at 8 bases. The CDR3 has 11 amino acids. J was trimmed by 3 bases and V by 6 bases; bases with no gene match: 1. Per the germline V gene, CDR1 is SQVTM and CDR2 is ANQGSEA. CDR3 loop: CSVGTSYEQYF. Here the CDR3 DNA reads TGCAGCGTCGGGACTAGCTACGAGCAGTACTTC.

The V gene is TRBV18, the J gene TRBJ2-1; D remains unclear. The CDR3 runs to 14 residues. Trimming took off 3 bases at V and 5 bases at J, with 11 bases between the two ends. Germline assignment: CDR1 KGHSH and CDR2 LQKENI. For the CDR3, the DNA is TGTGCCAGCTCACCCTCGGTTTCGAACAATGAGCAGTTCTTC. This encodes CASSPSVSNNEQFF.

The chain uses TRBV5-1 and TRBJ2-7; no definite D call. Per germline, CDR1 SGHRS and CDR2 YFSETQ. Trimming took off 0 bases at V and 7 bases at J, with 14 bases between the two ends. The CDR3 is 14 residues long. The DNA for the CDR3 is TGCGCCAGCAGCTTGGTCCCATTGTCTGGGGAGCAGTACTTC. Translated: CASSLVPLSGEQYF.

The V call is TRBV28, the J call TRBJ2-5, with TRBD1 matching over 9 bases. The last part of the DNA fits TRBJ2-7 better; the J call may be wrong. The germline V gene encodes CDR1 MDHEN and CDR2 SYDVKM. The CDR3 sequence is 15 residues long. DNA of the CDR3: TGTGCCAGCACTTCCGGACAGGGGTATTCCTACGAGCAGTACTTC. Protein sequence: CASTSGQGYSYEQYF.

The chain carries TRBV5-1 and TRBJ2-5, with 9 bases aligning to TRBD2. Trimming removed 4 bases from V and 4 bases from J; junction bases left unmatched: 2. The CDR3 spans 13 residues. Germline V lookup: CDR1 SGHRS, CDR2 YFSETQ. CDR3 sequence (DNA): TGCGCCAGCAGCCAGGGACTAGCAGAGACCCAGTACTTC. This encodes CASSQGLAETQYF.

V and J are TRBV7-6 and TRBJ1-6; D remains unclear. Germline CDR1 is SGHVS and CDR2 is FNYEAQ. The CDR3 extends over 15 amino acids. Deletions cut 2 bases from V and 7 bases from J, with 12 bases between. The CDR3 sequence: CASSLQVGNNSPLHF. The DNA for the CDR3 is TGTGCCAGCAGCTTACAAGTGGGGAACAATTCACCCCTCCACTTT.

The genes are TRBV19 and TRBJ1-4; D unclear. Trimming stripped 8 bases from V and 4 bases from J, with 14 bases between. Per germline, CDR1 LNHDA and CDR2 SQIVND (reference sequence). The CDR3 spans 14 residues. The CDR3 is CASGMEFFNEKLFF. CDR3 DNA sequence: TGTGCCAGTGGGATGGAGTTCTTTAATGAAAAACTGTTTTTT. The full variable domain, completed using reference TRBV19 and TRBJ1-4, is DGGITQSPKYLFRKEGQNVTLSCEQNLNHDAMYWYRQDPGQGLRLIYYSQIVNDFQKGDIAEGYSVSREKKESFPLTVTSAQKNPTAFYLCASGMEFFNEKLFFGSGTQLSVL.

This chain joins TRBV5-1 and TRBJ1-2; TRBD1 agrees at 10 bases. After removal of 3 bases from V and 10 bases from J, the junction contained 6 bases not matched to a gene. This CDR3 has 13 residues. Germline loops: CDR1 SGHRS, CDR2 YFSETQ. The CDR3 here is CASSSRQGAVYTF. In DNA, the CDR3 is TGCGCCAGCAGCTCCAGACAGGGGGCTGTCTACACCTTC.

The chain recombines TRBV28 with TRBJ2-7; TRBD1 or TRBD2 may be the D gene (5 bases each). Germline assignment: CDR1 MDHEN and CDR2 SYDVKM. This CDR3 is 18 amino acids long. The V gene lost 3 bases and the J gene lost 0 bases, with 21 bases spanning the gap. The CDR3 spells CASSFLETGPLVSYEQYF. CDR3 DNA sequence: TGTGCCAGCAGTTTCCTGGAAACGGGGCCGCTAGTCTCCTACGAGCAGTACTTC.

The rearrangement joins TRBV27 to TRBJ1-2; weak D call: TRBD1 (6 bases). The CDR3 consists of 14 residues. CDR1 and CDR2 from the germline V gene are MNHEY and SMNVEV (reference sequence). The V and J ends lost 3 bases and 7 bases respectively, with 15 bases between them. In DNA, the CDR3 is TGTGCCAGCAGTTTTTTAGACAGGATCTCTGGCTACACCTTC. Encoded protein: CASSFLDRISGYTF.

The chain carries TRBV27 and TRBJ1-5; 7 bases align to TRBD1. This CDR3 contains 14 residues. Germline V gene sequence: CDR1 MNHEY, CDR2 SMNVEV (reference sequence). The V segment lost 5 bases and the J segment 5 bases; nucleotides outside the gene matches: 6. The CDR3 here is CASSRTGDYQPQHF. The CDR3 bases are TGTGCCAGCAGTCGGACAGGAGATTATCAGCCCCAGCATTTT.

V gene TRBV7-6 combines with J gene TRBJ2-1; no firm D call. Trimming pared 4 bases from V and 5 bases from J, leaving 9 bases between. This CDR3 comprises 13 residues. The germline V gene has CDR1 SGHVS and CDR2 FNYEAQ. The CDR3 sequence: CASSSTRNNEQFF. The CDR3 nucleotides read TGTGCCAGCAGCTCGACCCGGAACAATGAGCAGTTCTTC.

The chain carries TRBV5-6 and TRBJ2-2, with TRBD1 matching 7 bases. Germline V gene lookup returns CDR1 SGHDT and CDR2 YYEEEE. V dropped 2 bases and J dropped 3; count of bases not matched to a gene: 1. CDR3 length equals 14 residues. CDR3: CASSFDRDTGELFF. The CDR3 region has the DNA TGTGCCAGCAGCTTCGACAGGGACACCGGGGAGCTGTTTTTT.

This clone was recorded once. The chain uses TRBV7-9 and TRBJ1-4; D not certain. Germline-derived CDR1 and CDR2 are SEHNR and FQNEAQ (reference sequence). Trimming removed 2 bases from V and 0 bases from J, with 4 bases in between. This CDR3 has 14 residues. The CDR3 protein is CASSLSATNEKLFF. The CDR3 nucleotides are TGTGCCAGCAGCTTATCCGCAACTAATGAAAAACTGTTTTTT.

As regards this clone: At the DNA level, this CDR3 is encoded by other sequences in the same sample as well. The chain links TRBV28 to TRBJ2-3; TRBD1 matches 7 bases. The V gene's germline CDR1 is MDHEN and CDR2 SYDVKM. This CDR3 is built from 15 residues. After removal of 2 bases from V and 1 base from J, the junction contained 3 bases not matched to a gene. CDR3 in amino acids: CASSLRQGGTDTQYF. CDR3 DNA sequence: TGTGCCAGCAGTTTACGACAGGGAGGCACAGATACGCAGTATTTT.

The chain joins TRBV6-5 to TRBJ2-1, with a weak D call TRBD2 (7 bases). The V gene lost 6 bases and the J gene lost 15 bases, with 24 bases spanning the gap. From germline, CDR1 is MNHEY and CDR2 SVGAGI. CDR3 length: 14 residues. CDR3 nucleotide sequence: TGTGCCAGCAGAGGGGGGACTACTACAGGTTTGGTGTTCTTC. Translating gives CASRGGTTTGLVFF.

The chain is built from TRBV10-2 and TRBJ2-5, with 9 nucleotides matching TRBD2. In germline, CDR1 is WSHSY, CDR2 SAAADI. The CDR3 is 14 amino acids. Trimming cost V 4 bases and J 4 bases; bases outside gene matches: 4. CDR3 DNA: TGCGCCAGCAGTGTAGGAGCGGGAGGAGAGACCCAGTACTTC. It specifies CASSVGAGGETQYF.

The sample holds one count of this clone. J is TRBJ1-1 and V is TRBV7-2; 7 bases fit TRBD1. This CDR3 contains 16 residues. Trimming removed 5 bases from V and 5 bases from J; junction bases left unmatched: 14. The germline V gene has CDR1 SGHTA and CDR2 FQGNSA. The CDR3 coding sequence is TGTGCCAGCAGCCGATACAACGACAGGGCGGTTACTGAAGCTTTCTTT. It codes for CASSRYNDRAVTEAFF.

The chain is built from TRBV2 and TRBJ2-1; 11 nucleotides agree with TRBD2. Trimming took 6 bases from V and 3 from J; bases not matched to a gene: 4. Germline V gives CDR1 SNHLY, CDR2 FYNNEI. The CDR3 length is 15 residues. DNA for the CDR3: TGTGCCAGCAGCTCTACTAGCGGGAGCTACAATGAGCAGTTCTTC. It is translated as CASSSTSGSYNEQFF.

This clone was picked up one time. This chain joins TRBV5-1 and TRBJ2-5; D remains ambiguous. Judging by the DNA end, TRBJ2-7 fits better; the J call may be wrong. The germline V gene encodes CDR1 SGHRS and CDR2 YFSETQ. The CDR3 spans 12 residues. The CDR3: CASSLNLYEQYF. Here the CDR3 DNA reads TGCGCCAGCAGCTTGAACCTCTACGAGCAGTACTTC.

The CDR3 sequence: CASTGSGTLYEQYF. As DNA, the CDR3 is TGTGCCAGCACTGGATCCGGGACTCTCTACGAGCAGTACTTC. The chain employs TRBV6-1 and TRBJ2-7, with D tentatively TRBD2 (6 bases). V was clipped by 7 bases and J by 3 bases, with 16 bases between them. Germline lookup yields CDR1 MNHNS and CDR2 SASEGT. This CDR3 has 14 residues.

V gene TRBV5-8 combines with J gene TRBJ1-2; D unclear. CDR1 and CDR2 from the germline V gene are SGHTS and YDEGEE. There are 13 residues in the CDR3. V lost 4 bases to trimming and J lost 13 bases, with 20 bases between them. In DNA form, the CDR3 reads TGTGCCAGCAGCCAGCAGCTTCATTCGGCCGGCACCTTC. Translated: CASSQQLHSAGTF.

This clone was seen once. The chain combines TRBV11-2 with TRBJ1-2; D is undetermined. Between the trimmed V and J ends, which lost 1 base and 6 bases, there was a span of 18 bases. Per the germline V gene, CDR1 is SGHAT and CDR2 is FQNNGV. This CDR3 is built from 16 residues. CDR3 DNA sequence: TGTGCCAGCAGCTTAGTTTCAACCTCGCCCCAGGATGGCTACACCTTC. This codes for CASSLVSTSPQDGYTF.

The chain links TRBV7-9 to TRBJ2-7; TRBD2 might be the D (5 bases). The CDR3 sequence is 14 residues long. The V and J ends lost 4 bases and 1 base respectively, with 11 bases between them. The germline V gene has CDR1 SEHNR and CDR2 FQNEAQ (reference sequence). The CDR3 loop reads CASSSDSTSYEQYF. The CDR3 nucleotides read TGTGCCAGCAGCTCGGACTCAACTTCCTACGAGCAGTACTTC.

This rearrangement joins TRBV10-3 to TRBJ1-2; 8 nucleotides line up with TRBD1. Germline CDR1 ENHRY, CDR2 SYGVKD. With V trimmed by 6 bases and J by 13 bases, 10 bases remained unmatched. The CDR3 covers 12 residues. CDR3 sequence (DNA): TGTGCCATCAGCATCGGTGGACAGGGCCGCACCTTC. Translated: CAISIGGQGRTF.

V gene TRBV28 combines with J gene TRBJ1-4; D remains unclear. The CDR3 runs to 13 residues. Germline V gene sequence: CDR1 MDHEN, CDR2 SYDVKM. The germline V and J ends were trimmed by 4 bases and 3 bases, with 6 bases remaining between them. CDR3 sequence reads: CASSSLANEKLFF. The CDR3 DNA reads TGTGCCAGCAGTTCGCTCGCTAATGAAAAACTGTTTTTT.